The 9 T cell receptor beta chains below were found in one sample sequenced in a study of blood T cell repertoires in COVID-19. Clones were sequenced by immunoSEQ multiplex PCR, and TCRdb holds only the in-frame ones, with some missing. The sample has 100,000 to 150,000 clones, around nine tenths seen once. Sequenced material: peripheral blood. The receptors here all came from a man aged 45-60 years with active or convalescent COVID-19.

The chain has TRBV6-2 or TRBV6-3 and TRBJ1-1; D not resolved. CDR3 size: 13 residues. Trimming cost V 2 bases and J 1 base, with 5 bases left between them. Per the germline V gene, CDR1 is MNHEY and CDR2 is SVGEGT. The CDR3 here is CASSYNGNTEAFF. The DNA for the CDR3 is TGTGCCAGCAGTTACAACGGGAACACTGAAGCTTTCTTT.

This sequence joins TRBV5-6 and TRBJ1-1; possible D gene TRBD1, 6 bases. The CDR3 extends over 17 amino acids. Trimming took 1 base from V and 1 from J, leaving 17 bases between them. The V gene's germline CDR1 is SGHDT and CDR2 YYEEEE. The CDR3 DNA is TGTGCCAGCAGCTTGAGGGCAGGGGTATACAGGAACACTGAAGCTTTCTTT. Translation: CASSLRAGVYRNTEAFF.

In this sample, this clone turned up a few times. V is TRBV7-9 and J is TRBJ1-1, with a tentative D call TRBD1 (6 bases). Trimming took off 0 bases at V and 4 bases at J, with 9 bases between the two ends. CDR3 length equals 14 residues. Per germline, CDR1 SEHNR and CDR2 FQNEAQ (reference sequence). The DNA of the CDR3 is TGTGCCAGCAGCTTAGCATCGACAGGCACTGAAGCTTTCTTT. Protein sequence: CASSLASTGTEAFF.

This clone was detected once. The chain links TRBV19 to TRBJ2-1; perhaps TRBD2 as D (5 bases). Germline V CDR1 and CDR2: LNHDA, SQIVND (reference sequence). The CDR3 length is 12 residues. Trimming pared 11 bases from V and 3 bases from J, leaving 11 bases between. As DNA, the CDR3 is TGTGCCCCTAGAGGGCTCTACAATGAGCAGTTCTTC. Amino acid sequence: CAPRGLYNEQFF.

The chain carries TRBV5-1 and TRBJ2-2; tentatively, D is TRBD1 (6 bases). The CDR3 runs to 14 residues. The V gene's germline CDR1 is SGHRS and CDR2 YFSETQ. V gave up 4 bases and J gave up 4 bases, with 11 bases separating them. The CDR3 loop is CASSPRTVTGELFF. The CDR3 nucleotides read TGCGCCAGCAGCCCTCGGACAGTCACCGGGGAGCTGTTTTTT. The variable domain in full, completed from reference TRBV5-1 and TRBJ2-2, reads KAGVTQTPRYLIKTRGQQVTLSCSPISGHRSVSWYQQTPGQGLQFLFEYFSETQRNKGNFPGRFSGRQFSNSRSEMNVSTLELGDSALYLCASSPRTVTGELFFGEGSRLTVL.

The chain joins TRBV6-5 to TRBJ1-1; D ambiguous. The V end lost 10 bases, the J end lost 4 bases, and 19 bases lay between the germline ends. The germline V gene encodes CDR1 MNHEY and CDR2 SVGAGI. The CDR3 sequence is 14 residues long. CDR3 in amino acids: CATKQTLPPTEAFF. In nucleotides, the CDR3 is TGTGCCACCAAACAGACACTTCCCCCCACTGAAGCTTTCTTT.

The V and J genes are TRBV18 and TRBJ1-1; no reliable D call. Germline loops: CDR1 KGHSH, CDR2 LQKENI. The CDR3 contains 16 residues. V was trimmed by 3 bases and J by 1 base, leaving 15 bases between them. In DNA, the CDR3 is TGTGCCAGCTCACCCGGACCCGGGGTGGGGAACACTGAAGCTTTCTTT. Protein product: CASSPGPGVGNTEAFF.

V usage is TRBV29-1 and J usage is TRBJ2-1, with TRBD1 matching 10 bases. Trimming at V came to 6 bases and at J to 7 bases, leaving 9 bases not matched to a gene. CDR1 and CDR2 from the germline V gene are SQVTM and ANQGSEA. This CDR3 region has 14 residues. The DNA for the CDR3 is TGCAGCGTGAGGGGGACAGGGGCTAGGAATGAGCAGTTCTTC. It translates to CSVRGTGARNEQFF.

This chain links TRBV30 with TRBJ1-4, with D perhaps TRBD1 (6 bases). Germline lookup yields CDR1 GTSNPN and CDR2 SVGIG (reference sequence). The CDR3 has 16 amino acids. Between the trimmed V and J ends, which lost 1 base and 0 bases, there was a span of 12 bases. The CDR3: CAWSGSGAATNEKLFF. CDR3 nucleotides: TGTGCCTGGAGTGGATCAGGGGCGGCAACTAATGAAAAACTGTTTTTT.